A selection of T cell receptor beta chains follows, all from one sample in a study of blood T cell repertoires in COVID-19. Assay: immunoSEQ multiplex PCR; the TCRdb copy retains only in-frame clones and omits some. Of roughly 250,000 clones detected, about 86% appear once; the ten largest clones hold roughly 12%. Material for sequencing was peripheral blood. The source of these receptors is a woman aged 25 to 39 with COVID-19, enrolled during active disease. Both conserved end residues are part of each CDR3. The order of the fields is V gene, J gene, clone size, D gene, CDR3 DNA, CDR3 protein. A D gene is named only where the DNA matches it firmly. Part of the rows lack a size; the others show once, few, many or a class for expanded clones.

TRBV7-2	TRBJ2-3	once	-	TGTGCCAGCAGCTTACTTAATACAGATACGCAGTATTTT	CASSLLNTDTQYF
TRBV27	TRBJ2-5	-	-	TGTGCCAGCAGTTTAGGGCCCCCCGGACTGATTGAAGAGACCCAGTACTTC	CASSLGPPGLIEETQYF
TRBV6-1	TRBJ2-5	-	-	TGTGCCAGCAGTGAGCAGGGGAGAGAGACCCAGTACTTC	CASSEQGRETQYF
TRBV27	TRBJ2-3	-	-	TGTGCCAGCAGTTTTGGGGCGGGGGCTCTCTCAGATACGCAGTATTTT	CASSFGAGALSDTQYF
TRBV19	TRBJ2-7	-	-	TGTGCCAGTAGTCAAAAAGGAATCATATCAGGGCGAAACGAGCAGTACTTC	CASSQKGIISGRNEQYF
TRBV5-8	TRBJ1-5	-	TRBD1	TGTGCCAGCAGCCGTGAGCGGGACAGGAAAACAGCGGATCAGCCCCAGCATTTT	CASSRERDRKTADQPQHF
TRBV15	TRBJ2-7	-	TRBD1	TGTGCCACCAGCAGAGATGAGCTGTGGGACAGGGGGGGCCACTCCTACGAGCAGTACTTC	CATSRDELWDRGGHSYEQYF
TRBV5-6	TRBJ1-6	-	TRBD1	TGTGCCAGCAGTAAAGACAGGGGAATTATTTCACCCCTCCACTTT	CASSKDRGIISPLHF
TRBV18	TRBJ1-6	-	-	TGTGCCAGCTCACGAGACTATAATTCACCCCTCCACTTT	CASSRDYNSPLHF
TRBV18	TRBJ2-5	-	TRBD2	TGTGCCAGCTCATCGAGCGGGGGGGCAGGAGAGACCCAGTACTTC	CASSSSGGAGETQYF
TRBV5-1	TRBJ1-3	-	TRBD1	TGCGCCAGCAGCGTGACAGGGGCGGGAAACACCATATATTTT	CASSVTGAGNTIYF
TRBV11-2	TRBJ2-1	-	TRBD2	TGTGCCAGCAGCTTAGTAGGCGGGGGGGTGCAGTTCTTC	CASSLVGGGVQFF
TRBV19	TRBJ1-1	-	-	TGTGCCAGTAGTATGTTCGTAGGGGCTAACACTGAAGCTTTCTTT	CASSMFVGANTEAFF
TRBV4-2	TRBJ1-2	once	-	TGTGCCAGCAGCCAAGCTGCAGGGTCACTCTATGGCTACACCTTC	CASSQAAGSLYGYTF
TRBV29-1	TRBJ2-5	-	TRBD1	TGCAGCGCGAACAGGGGCTCAGAGACCCAGTACTTC	CSANRGSETQYF
TRBV29-1	TRBJ1-4	-	-	TGCAGCGCTGCGACCGGGACATGGCTGTTTTTT	CSAATGTWLFF
TRBV6-5	TRBJ1-4	-	-	TGTGCCAGCAGTTACAGGGGTGGGGAAAAACTGTTTTTT	CASSYRGGEKLFF
TRBV5-6	TRBJ1-1	-	-	TGTGCCAGCAGCTTGAAACGATCTCGGGAAGCTTTCTTT	CASSLKRSREAFF
TRBV6-5	TRBJ1-2	-	TRBD1	TGTGCCAGCAGTAAGGACAGGGGACACTATGGCTACACCTTC	CASSKDRGHYGYTF
TRBV10-1	TRBJ2-3	-	-	TGCGCCAGCAGTGAGTCGGGGGGGCCTGGAGATACGCAGTATTTT	CASSESGGPGDTQYF
TRBV11-2	TRBJ2-7	few	-	TGTGCCAGCAGACTCGGACAGTCCTACGAGCAGTACTTC	CASRLGQSYEQYF
TRBV5-8	TRBJ1-2	few	-	TGTGCCAGCAGACGGCCCCGGGAAGCTAACTATGGCTACACCTTC	CASRRPREANYGYTF
TRBV30	TRBJ1-6	few	-	TGTGCCTGGAGTACGAGGATTCCTTCACCCCTCCACTTT	CAWSTRIPSPLHF
TRBV11-2	TRBJ2-7	-	-	TGTGCCAGCAGCTTAGATTGGGGCGGTTTCTACTACGAGCAGTACTTC	CASSLDWGGFYYEQYF